The sequence of this T cell receptor beta chain was determined in a study of technical replicates of blood from a few donors. V shed 4 bases and J shed 0 bases, with 4 bases lying between them. Germline V lookup: CDR1 MNHEY, CDR2 SVGAGI. The CDR3 spans 14 residues. The method was immunoSEQ multiplex PCR; TCRdb's version includes in-frame clones alone and lacks a portion of them. This sample carries 55,000 to 75,000 clones, 80% to 95% of them seen once, and the ten largest clones take about 4.6%. This chain connects TRBV6-5 to TRBJ2-6, with D unclear. The specimen was PBMCs. The sequence derives from a human donor in good health. Some clones in this sample may be carry-over from other donors' samples. The CDR3 region has the DNA TGTGCCAGCAGTTCCATCTCTGGGGCCAACGTCCTGACTTTC. The encoded protein is CASSSISGANVLTF.